The 22 T cell receptor beta chains in this list originate from one sample, sequenced in a study of CD8+CD57+ T cells in acquired aplastic anemia. An expansion of CD8+CD57+ cells by flow cytometry had been shown in patients chosen for sequencing. Genomic DNA, serving as template, underwent TCR beta VDJ and CDR3 profiling. Via MiXCR, TCRdb re-called the reads, giving one row per CDR3 protein. The table includes about 190,000 distinct CDR3 sequences, less than 60% detected once. Sequencing input: sorted CD4+, CD8+, or CD8+CD57+ T cells (not recorded which) from PBMCs. The receptors originated from a human donor with aplastic anemia.

The chain recombines TRBV20-1 with TRBJ1-1; 7 bases fit TRBD1. With V trimmed by 4 bases and J by 5 bases, 4 bases remained unmatched. The CDR3 has 12 residues. Germline CDR1 DFQATT, CDR2 SNEGSKA (reference sequence). CDR3 in amino acids: CSATTGETEAFF. For the CDR3, the DNA is TGCAGTGCTACTACAGGGGAAACTGAAGCTTTCTTT.

The chain uses TRBV10-1 and TRBJ1-3; D is unresolved. V dropped 0 bases and J dropped 8 bases, with 14 bases sitting between them. Germline V gene data show CDR1 as WNHNN and CDR2 as SYGVQD (reference sequence). The CDR3 extends over 15 amino acids. The CDR3 coding sequence is TGCGCCAGCAGTGAGTCGTCCCGCCTTCTAGACACCATATATTTT. Translating it yields CASSESSRLLDTIYF.

The chain combines TRBV7-3 with TRBJ2-1, with D perhaps TRBD1 (5 bases). This CDR3 is 13 amino acids long. Between the trimmed V and J ends, which lost 5 bases and 6 bases, there was a span of 11 bases. Germline lookup yields CDR1 SGHTA and CDR2 FQGTGA. CDR3 region: CASSQDTANEQFF. The CDR3 nucleotides read TGTGCCAGCAGCCAGGACACCGCCAATGAGCAGTTCTTC.

This clonotype was seen only a few times. CDR3: CASSYSPLSTDTQYF. The CDR3 coding sequence is TGTGCCAGCAGTTACTCCCCCCTAAGCACAGATACGCAGTATTTT. V usage is TRBV6-5 and J usage is TRBJ2-3; no definite D call. Trimming shortened V by 0 bases and J by 0 bases, and 7 bases separated the two germline ends. Germline values: CDR1 MNHEY, CDR2 SVGAGI. This CDR3 is built from 15 residues.

This chain links TRBV20-1 with TRBJ1-2; no definite D call. Germline-derived CDR1 and CDR2 are DFQATT and SNEGSKA (reference sequence). This CDR3 comprises 11 residues. Trimming cost V 1 base and J 3 bases, with 3 bases left between them. The CDR3 DNA reads as TGCAGTGCTAGAGGGGACTATGGCTACACCTTC. Translated, it gives CSARGDYGYTF.

The chain couples TRBV7-6 to TRBJ2-5; possibly TRBD2 for D (5 bases). The V gene's germline CDR1 is SGHVS and CDR2 FNYEAQ. This CDR3 contains 14 residues. V dropped 1 base and J dropped 5 bases, with 11 bases sitting between them. The CDR3 sequence is CASSLVGRDETQYF. CDR3 sequence (DNA): TGTGCCAGCAGCTTAGTTGGTCGGGATGAGACCCAGTACTTC.

On this clonotype: Given the absence of the conserved phenylalanine or tryptophan at the CDR3 end, a read error is likely. No DNA is shown, since the ends of the CDR3 on it are uncertain; the CDR3 is the one TCRdb lists. This chain's CDR3 is CASSTRGSGANVLKI. The V gene is TRBV2, the J gene TRBJ2-6; the table assigns TRBD1, which was not confirmed against the DNA. A total of 15 residues make up the CDR3, ends included. Per the germline V gene, CDR1 is SNHLY and CDR2 is FYNNEI.

The chain has TRBV29-1 and TRBJ2-4; 10 bases agree with TRBD1. This CDR3 region has 13 residues. CDR1 is SQVTM and CDR2 is ANQGSEA in the germline V gene. J was trimmed by 9 bases and V by 4 bases; bases with no gene match: 6. The CDR3 nucleotides are TGCAGCGTTGGCGAGGGACAGGGGTTCATTCAGTACTTC. Translation gives CSVGEGQGFIQYF.

The J gene is TRBJ1-3, the V gene TRBV5-4; 9 bases are shared with TRBD1. Trimming cost V 0 bases and J 3 bases; bases outside gene matches: 13. The V gene's germline CDR1 is SGHNT and CDR2 YYREEE (reference sequence). The CDR3 extends over 19 amino acids. The CDR3 DNA reads as TGTGCCAGCAGCTTGGAGGGGACCGGGACAGGGAATTATGGAAACACCATATATTTT. Residues: CASSLEGTGTGNYGNTIYF. Together with reference TRBV5-4 and TRBJ1-3, the CDR3 gives the full variable domain: ETGVTQSPTHLIKTRGQQVTLRCSSQSGHNTVSWYQQALGQGPQFIFQYYREEENGRGNFPPRFSGLQFPNYSSELNVNALELDDSALYLCASSLEGTGTGNYGNTIYFGEGSWLTVV.

This clonotype was found many times. The chain uses TRBV6-5 and TRBJ2-7; D might be TRBD2 (6 bases). Trimming removed 4 bases at V and 11 bases at J, with 18 bases between. From germline, CDR1 is MNHEY and CDR2 SVGAGI. This CDR3 has 13 residues. The CDR3 region has the DNA TGTGCCAGCAGTTCCCTGCCCGGGAGCGCAGAGTACTTC. It translates to CASSSLPGSAEYF.

The rearrangement links TRBV10-3 to TRBJ2-7; D is unclear. CDR1 and CDR2 from the germline V gene are ENHRY and SYGVKD. The V gene lost 11 bases and the J gene lost 3 bases, with 17 bases spanning the gap. The CDR3 consists of 13 residues. The CDR3 DNA sequence: TGTGCCGCCAACTCCAACAGAGACTACGAGCAGTACTTC. It codes for CAANSNRDYEQYF.

This clonotype was seen repeatedly, ten times or more. This CDR3 is CASSAGTATEAFF. CDR3 sequence (DNA): TGTGCCAGCAGCGCCGGGACAGCCACTGAAGCTTTCTTT. The rearrangement links TRBV7-9 to TRBJ1-1; TRBD1 agrees at 7 bases. V trimming: 5 bases; J trimming: 4 bases; junction bases outside the gene matches: 4. CDR3 length: 13 amino acids. CDR1 is SEHNR, CDR2 FQNEAQ, per germline (reference sequence).

This clonotype was counted many times. The chain employs TRBV5-1 and TRBJ2-5; 9 bases match TRBD1. CDR1 and CDR2 from the germline V gene are SGHRS and YFSETQ. The CDR3 sequence is 13 residues long. After removal of 5 bases from V and 1 base from J, the junction contained 0 bases not matched to a gene. The CDR3 reads CASRTGGQETQYF. In DNA form, the CDR3 reads TGCGCCAGCAGGACAGGGGGCCAAGAGACCCAGTACTTC.

Comment on this clonotype: A much larger clone differs from this one at a single base, so this may be a read error. The J gene is TRBJ1-4, the V gene TRBV12-3 or TRBV12-4, with D unclear. The CDR3 loop spans 15 amino acids. For the CDR3, the DNA is TGTGCCAGCAGCTATACCGCTGCAACTAATGGAAAACTGTTTTTT. Translated, it gives CASSYTAATNGKLFF.

Remarks on this clonotype: One junction end does not reproduce the germline sequence, and a read error may be involved. The rearrangement joins TRBV5-4 to TRBJ2-7, with 9 bases that match TRBD2. The germline V gene has CDR1 SGHNT and CDR2 YYREEE (reference sequence). The CDR3 is 17 amino acids. The CDR3 DNA is TGCGCCAGCAGCTTGGAAGTAGCGGGGGATTTCAGAGACGAGCAGTACTTC. Translation: CASSLEVAGDFRDEQYF.

This clonotype was observed a few times. Written as DNA, the CDR3 is TGTGCCAGCAGGACTTATAGCAATCAGCCCCAGCATTTT. Amino acids: CASRTYSNQPQHF. J is TRBJ1-5 and V is TRBV2; no firm D call. Germline lookup yields CDR1 SNHLY and CDR2 FYNNEI. Trimming took off 6 bases at V and 0 bases at J, with 6 bases between the two ends. This CDR3 has 13 amino acids.

This chain uses TRBV24-1 with TRBJ2-3; D gene uncertain. The germline gives CDR1 KGHDR, CDR2 SFDVKD. V lost 1 base and J 5 bases, leaving 3 bases between the germline ends. This CDR3 is 12 amino acids long. Here the CDR3 reads CATSDFRDTQYF. CDR3 bases: TGTGCCACCAGTGATTTTAGAGATACGCAGTATTTT.

This clonotype was recorded at least ten times. The chain carries TRBV19 and TRBJ1-5; possible D gene TRBD1, 6 bases. Germline values: CDR1 LNHDA, CDR2 SQIVND (reference sequence). V lost 3 bases to trimming and J lost 2 bases, with 14 bases between them. The CDR3 is 16 amino acids. The CDR3 DNA is TGTGCCAGTAGTATTTGGGGGGGCTTGGGCAATCAGCCCCAGCATTTT. Its protein product is CASSIWGGLGNQPQHF.

A word on this clonotype: This may arise from a read error, as a much more abundant clone is one base away. J is TRBJ1-1 and V is TRBV10-3; weak D call: TRBD1 (5 bases). The CDR3 is made up of 15 amino acids. Germline V CDR1 and CDR2: ENHRY, SYGVKD. This CDR3 is CAIGETGTVNTEAFF. CDR3 DNA sequence: TGTGCCATCGGTGAAACCGGGACGGTGAACACTGAAGCTTTCTTT.

This clonotype was picked up a small number of times. At one boundary the junction diverges from the germline segment, which might be a read error. The V gene is TRBV24-1, the J gene TRBJ2-2; D is perhaps TRBD1 (6 bases). Per the germline V gene, CDR1 is KGHDR and CDR2 is SFDVKD. This CDR3 is built from 15 residues. The DNA of the CDR3 is TGTGCCACCAGTGATTCTACAGGGCCCATCGGGGAGCTGTTTTTC. It specifies CATSDSTGPIGELFF.

The chain links TRBV24-1 to TRBJ1-1; no definite D call. The germline V and J ends were trimmed by 0 bases and 1 base, with 17 bases remaining between them. The CDR3 spans 18 residues. Germline V lookup: CDR1 KGHDR, CDR2 SFDVKD. CDR3 amino acids: CATSDLVGRDIRNTEAFF. CDR3 DNA: TGTGCCACCAGTGATTTGGTGGGCCGAGATATAAGGAACACTGAAGCTTTCTTT.

This chain uses TRBV25-1 with TRBJ1-1; D is perhaps TRBD1 (6 bases). Germline V gives CDR1 MGHDK, CDR2 SYGVNS. Trimming took 2 bases from V and 0 from J, leaving 19 bases between them. This CDR3 is 18 amino acids long. In DNA form, the CDR3 reads TGTGCCAGCAGTGAAGTGGGGACAACCGAACCCATGAACACTGAAGCTTTCTTT. This translates into CASSEVGTTEPMNTEAFF.